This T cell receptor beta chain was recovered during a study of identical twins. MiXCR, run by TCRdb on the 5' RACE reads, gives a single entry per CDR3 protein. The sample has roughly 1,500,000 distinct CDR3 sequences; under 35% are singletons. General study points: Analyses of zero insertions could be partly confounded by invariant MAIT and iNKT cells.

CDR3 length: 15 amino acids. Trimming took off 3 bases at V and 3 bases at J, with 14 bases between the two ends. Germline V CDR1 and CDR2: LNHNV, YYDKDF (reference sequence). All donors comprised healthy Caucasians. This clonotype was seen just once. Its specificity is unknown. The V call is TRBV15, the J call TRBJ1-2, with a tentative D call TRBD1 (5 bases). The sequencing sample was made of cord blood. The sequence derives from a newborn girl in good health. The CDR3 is CATSRETGTYYGYTF. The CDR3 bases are TGTGCCACCAGCAGGGAGACCGGGACGTACTATGGCTACACCTTC.